This T cell receptor beta chain was sequenced for a study of cytomegalovirus exposure and HLA in healthy donors. Primers: 60 Vbeta forward and 13 Jbeta reverse. Here immunoSEQ multiplex PCR was the method, and the copy in TCRdb shows in-frame clones only, minus some. This table has approximately 190,000 clones, about four fifths appearing once. A word on this clone: Its antigen is not identified.

Notes on the study in general: There were some V segments, including TRBV6-2 and TRBV6-3, excluded as indistinguishable.

Though probably carrying unrecorded immune exposures, donors were nominally healthy at sampling. This CDR3 contains 12 residues. Germline V gives CDR1 SQVTM, CDR2 ANQGSEA. The V end was cut by 7 bases, the J end by 8 bases, with 17 bases between. This receptor was identified in a woman in her forties or fifties in good health and CMV-seropositive. The chain employs TRBV29-1 and TRBJ1-2; the D gene is possibly TRBD1 (6 bases). Sequenced: PBMCs. The CDR3 DNA follows: TGCAGCGCTGGCTCGGGGGGCTCGGGCTACACCTTC. Translated: CSAGSGGSGYTF. Variable domain in full (rest from reference TRBV29-1 and TRBJ1-2): SAVISQKPSRDICQRGTSLTIQCQVDSQVTMMFWYRQQPGQSLTLIATANQGSEATYESGFVIDKFPISRPNLTFSTLTVSNMSPEDSSIYLCSAGSGGSGYTFGSGTRLTVV.